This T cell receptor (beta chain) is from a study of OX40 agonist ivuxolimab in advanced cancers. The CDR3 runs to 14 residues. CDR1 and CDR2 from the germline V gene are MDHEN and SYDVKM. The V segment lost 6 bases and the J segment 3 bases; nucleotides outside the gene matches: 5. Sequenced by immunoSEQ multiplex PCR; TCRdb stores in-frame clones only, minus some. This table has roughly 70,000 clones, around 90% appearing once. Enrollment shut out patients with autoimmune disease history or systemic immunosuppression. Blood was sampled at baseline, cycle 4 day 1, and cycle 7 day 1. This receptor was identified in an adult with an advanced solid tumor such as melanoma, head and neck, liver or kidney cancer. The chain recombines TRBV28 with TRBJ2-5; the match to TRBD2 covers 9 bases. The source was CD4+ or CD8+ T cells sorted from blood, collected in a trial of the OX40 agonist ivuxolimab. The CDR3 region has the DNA TGTGCCAGCAGCCCGACTAGCGGTAAAGAGACCCAGTACTTC. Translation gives CASSPTSGKETQYF.